A single sample gave rise to the 20 T cell receptor beta chains below, sequenced in a study of blood T cell repertoires in COVID-19. TCRdb's copy holds only in-frame clones and misses some; the assay was immunoSEQ multiplex PCR. The sample lists around 130,000 clones, 70% to 80% seen once, with about 15% in the top ten. The material sequenced was peripheral blood. The receptors were gathered from a man aged 50 to 60 with acute or convalescent COVID-19.

The rearrangement joins TRBV24-1 to TRBJ2-3, with D possibly TRBD2 on 5 matching bases. The CDR3 extends over 16 amino acids. Germline V gene data show CDR1 as KGHDR and CDR2 as SFDVKD. Deletions cut 2 bases from V and 1 base from J, with 12 bases between. CDR3 amino acids: CATSDSGNGGTDTQYF. The CDR3 bases are TGTGCCACCAGTGATTCCGGGAACGGGGGCACAGATACGCAGTATTTT.

This clone was seen more than once but under ten times. The V call is TRBV5-4, the J call TRBJ1-1; 7 nucleotides line up with TRBD1. The CDR3 is made up of 12 amino acids. In germline, CDR1 is SGHNT, CDR2 YYREEE (reference sequence). V lost 9 bases to trimming and J lost 2 bases; unmatched junction nucleotides: 4. The CDR3 loop is CATRTGNTEAFF. Here the CDR3 DNA reads TGTGCCACCCGGACAGGTAACACTGAAGCTTTCTTT.

CDR3 in amino acids: CSAQDRNIQYF. For the CDR3, the DNA is TGCAGTGCTCAAGATAGAAACATTCAGTACTTC. The chain recombines TRBV20-1 with TRBJ2-4; D not certain. CDR1 is DFQATT and CDR2 is SNEGSKA in the germline V gene (reference sequence). The CDR3 spans 11 residues. Trimming removed 5 bases at V and 6 bases at J, with 8 bases between.

The chain has TRBV6-1 and TRBJ2-3; D not resolved. The CDR3 spans 15 residues. Between the trimmed V and J ends, which lost 2 bases and 3 bases, there was a span of 12 bases. The V gene's germline CDR1 is MNHNS and CDR2 SASEGT. CDR3 nucleotides: TGTGCCAGCAGTGAATACGACCTAGAAACAGATACGCAGTATTTT. It specifies CASSEYDLETDTQYF.

CDR3 sequence reads: CASRSSGNTIYF. The CDR3 DNA is TGTGCCAGCAGGTCTTCTGGAAACACCATATATTTT. This chain links TRBV6-5 with TRBJ1-3; D uncertain. V shed 6 bases and J shed 1 base, with 4 bases lying between them. CDR3 size: 12 residues. Germline values: CDR1 MNHEY, CDR2 SVGAGI.

This clone has a count of ten or more. The rearrangement joins TRBV15 to TRBJ1-1, with 7 bases identical to TRBD1. V lost 3 bases, J lost 11 bases, and 9 bases stayed unmatched. CDR3 length equals 13 residues. The germline gives CDR1 LNHNV, CDR2 YYDKDF (reference sequence). CDR3 nucleotides: TGTGCCACCAGCAGGAACGACAGGGTGGCGGCTTTCTTT. This translates into CATSRNDRVAAFF.

In its sample, this clone was seen a few times. The chain employs TRBV5-1 and TRBJ2-3; the D is unclear. Trimming took 0 bases from V and 4 from J, leaving 15 bases between them. The CDR3 spans 16 residues. Germline V gene data show CDR1 as SGHRS and CDR2 as YFSETQ. CDR3 sequence (DNA): TGCGCCAGCAGCTTGGTAGTACCCGCCCGGGCAGATACGCAGTATTTT. Its translation is CASSLVVPARADTQYF.

V and J are TRBV7-8 and TRBJ2-2, with 7 positions matching TRBD2. V dropped 5 bases and J dropped 8; count of bases not matched to a gene: 11. The CDR3 extends over 15 amino acids. CDR1 SGHVS and CDR2 FQNEAQ come from the germline V gene. The CDR3 sequence is CASSPGAGLPGELFF. Written as DNA, the CDR3 is TGTGCCAGCAGCCCGGGAGCGGGACTCCCAGGGGAGCTGTTTTTT.

This rearrangement joins TRBV2 to TRBJ1-3; 8 bases map to TRBD1. Trimming cost V 7 bases and J 4 bases; bases outside gene matches: 9. Germline-derived CDR1 and CDR2 are SNHLY and FYNNEI. CDR3 length: 15 amino acids. In DNA form, the CDR3 reads TGTGCCAGCACAACAGGGGGTGGATTCGGAAACACCATATATTTT. Translation: CASTTGGGFGNTIYF.

This chain joins TRBV19 and TRBJ1-6; tentatively, D is TRBD1 (5 bases). The CDR3 extends over 13 amino acids. The V gene's germline CDR1 is LNHDA and CDR2 SQIVND (reference sequence). The ends were cut back, 3 bases at V and 7 bases at J, with 7 bases in the middle. The CDR3 DNA is TGTGCCAGTAGTATGGCAGGGAATTCACCCCTCCACTTT. It is translated as CASSMAGNSPLHF.

In the case of this clone: The same CDR3 is also encoded by other DNA sequences in this sample. The chain couples TRBV6-5 to TRBJ1-2; TRBD1 matches 7 bases. The CDR3 totals 13 residues. Germline V gene sequence: CDR1 MNHEY, CDR2 SVGAGI. The J segment lost 2 bases and the V segment lost 6 bases, leaving 3 bases of the junction unmatched. The CDR3 protein is CASSRDSNYGYTF. CDR3 coding DNA: TGTGCCAGCAGCCGGGACAGCAACTATGGCTACACCTTC.

V and J are TRBV7-2 and TRBJ2-5, with 12 bases lining up with TRBD2. The J segment lost 5 bases and the V segment lost 5 bases, leaving 3 bases of the junction unmatched. There are 14 residues in the CDR3. Germline assignment: CDR1 SGHTA and CDR2 FQGNSA. The CDR3 DNA sequence: TGTGCCAGCAGCCACGGGACTAGCGGGGAGACCCAGTACTTC. Translated, it gives CASSHGTSGETQYF.

This clone has just a few counts. V usage is TRBV6-5 and J usage is TRBJ1-2, with D perhaps matching TRBD1 (5 bases). Between the trimmed V and J ends, which lost 6 bases and 4 bases, there was a span of 15 bases. The germline V gene has CDR1 MNHEY and CDR2 SVGAGI. The CDR3 sequence is 14 residues long. CDR3 region: CASSRGGIPYGYTF. DNA of the CDR3: TGTGCCAGCAGCCGTGGGGGGATCCCCTATGGCTACACCTTC.

V gene TRBV5-1 combines with J gene TRBJ1-4; 9 bases match TRBD1. Germline CDR1 is SGHRS and CDR2 is YFSETQ. The CDR3 covers 14 residues. J was trimmed by 8 bases and V by 5 bases; bases with no gene match: 7. The CDR3 sequence is CASRRDRASEKLFF. The CDR3 DNA reads as TGCGCCAGCAGACGGGACAGGGCGTCGGAAAAACTGTTTTTT.

V and J are TRBV29-1 and TRBJ2-1, with 9 bases that match TRBD2. The CDR3 is made up of 15 amino acids. J was trimmed by 7 bases and V by 6 bases; bases with no gene match: 13. Germline CDR1 reads SQVTM; CDR2 reads ANQGSEA. The CDR3 is CSVQIGTSFVNEQFF. For the CDR3, the DNA is TGCAGCGTCCAAATAGGGACTAGCTTCGTTAATGAGCAGTTCTTC.

This clone has only a few counts. The chain is built from TRBV30 and TRBJ1-5; 7 bases map to TRBD1. The CDR3 covers 14 residues. Germline-derived CDR1 and CDR2 are GTSNPN and SVGIG (reference sequence). V shed 0 bases and J 3 bases; nucleotides not matched to a gene: 2. Here the CDR3 reads CAWSVGTVNQPQHF. The CDR3 nucleotides read TGTGCCTGGAGTGTAGGGACAGTCAATCAGCCCCAGCATTTT.

This rearrangement joins TRBV28 to TRBJ2-6; D is unclear. Between the trimmed V and J ends, which lost 5 bases and 0 bases, there was a span of 8 bases. The CDR3 has 15 amino acids. CDR1 is MDHEN, CDR2 SYDVKM, per germline. The CDR3 DNA follows: TGTGCCAGCAGTCTTATACACTCTGGGGCCAACGTCCTGACTTTC. This sequence encodes CASSLIHSGANVLTF.

The chain recombines TRBV10-2 with TRBJ1-5, with 7 positions matching TRBD1. Trimming at V came to 2 bases and at J to 2 bases, leaving 3 bases not matched to a gene. Germline V gene sequence: CDR1 WSHSY, CDR2 SAAADI. This CDR3 is 15 amino acids long. CDR3 protein: CASSEPGGGNQPQHF. The CDR3, as DNA: TGCGCCAGCAGTGAGCCAGGGGGTGGCAATCAGCCCCAGCATTTT.

The chain recombines TRBV5-6 with TRBJ2-7; 7 bases are shared with TRBD1. Germline assignment: CDR1 SGHDT and CDR2 YYEEEE. CDR3 size: 14 residues. The V segment lost 0 bases and the J segment 3 bases; nucleotides outside the gene matches: 3. The CDR3 protein is CASSLGDSHYEQYF. Written as DNA, the CDR3 is TGTGCCAGCAGCTTGGGGGACAGCCACTACGAGCAGTACTTC.

This clone was seen a single time. The chain has TRBV15 and TRBJ2-1, with 8 bases lining up with TRBD1. V shed 5 bases and J 11 bases; nucleotides not matched to a gene: 5. CDR3 size: 12 residues. Germline CDR1 and CDR2: LNHNV and YYDKDF (reference sequence). The CDR3 bases are TGTGCCACCAGCGGGAACAGGGGGAAGCAGTTCTTC. This codes for CATSGNRGKQFF.